This T cell receptor (beta chain) was observed in a study of control samples from healthy donors and cancer patients. Germline V gives CDR1 KGHDR, CDR2 SFDVKD. The CDR3 has 14 amino acids. The V and J ends lost 7 bases and 7 bases, in that order; junction bases with no gene match: 7. Sequencing used immunoSEQ multiplex PCR; TCRdb keeps in-frame clones, though not all of them. This sample has about 50,000 clones, with over 90% found just once. The specimen was PBMCs. The V gene is TRBV24-1, the J gene TRBJ1-5, with TRBD1 identical over 9 bases. The receptor was derived from a woman aged 50 to 60 with head and neck cancer. The chain's CDR3 is CATSDRGSQQPQHF. CDR3 nucleotide sequence: TGTGCCACCAGCGACAGGGGGTCCCAACAGCCCCAGCATTTT.